This TCR beta chain is drawn from a study of OX40 agonist ivuxolimab in advanced cancers. The protocol was immunoSEQ multiplex PCR, while the TCRdb copy is restricted to in-frame clones and leaves out a portion. The sample consists of fewer than 65,000 clones, around nine tenths of them appearing once. Germline lookup yields CDR1 SGHDN and CDR2 FVKESK. The CDR3 has 14 amino acids. Trimming took 3 bases from V and 5 from J; bases not matched to a gene: 4. The source is an adult with an advanced solid tumor such as melanoma, head and neck, liver or kidney cancer. The chain combines TRBV14 with TRBJ2-5, with TRBD2 matching over 9 bases. The starting material was CD4+ or CD8+ T cells sorted from blood, obtained in a trial of the OX40 agonist ivuxolimab. CDR3 amino acids: CASSQGLAAETQYF. In DNA, the CDR3 is TGTGCCAGCAGCCAGGGACTAGCTGCGGAGACCCAGTACTTC.